This T cell receptor (beta chain) came from a study of identical twins. Whole-study findings and limits: Excess sharing by twins proved weaker in beta out-of-frame sequences.

CDR3 length: 16 residues. Germline V gene sequence: CDR1 KGHSH, CDR2 LQKENI. With V trimmed by 3 bases and J by 10 bases, 15 bases remained unmatched. All donors comprised healthy Caucasians. In its sample, this clonotype was seen a few times. Its cognate antigen is unknown. One entry per CDR3 protein, called by TCRdb with MiXCR from the 5' RACE reads. The sample has hundreds of thousands of distinct CDR3 sequences, over 5% seen once. The sample taken for sequencing was naive T cells sorted from blood. This TCR derives from a man aged 18-30 years in good health. The rearrangement links TRBV18 to TRBJ2-1; 7 bases line up with TRBD2. CDR3 loop: CASSPPGLGTMREQFF. CDR3 nucleotides: TGTGCCAGCTCACCGCCTGGACTAGGAACAATGAGGGAGCAGTTCTTC.